Shown below are 5 T cell receptor beta chains from a single sample sequenced in a study of cytomegalovirus exposure and HLA in healthy donors. 13 Jbeta primers and 60 Vbeta primers were used for the PCR. Repertoires were generated with immunoSEQ multiplex PCR, while TCRdb's copy carries only in-frame clones and drops some. Seen here are roughly 190,000 clones, 65% to 75% observed once, and the top ten hold about 4.4%. Sequenced sample: PBMCs. These receptors all stem from a young man in good health and CMV-seropositive.

The chain has TRBV6-1 and TRBJ2-7; 9 nucleotides agree with TRBD1. Germline V gene lookup returns CDR1 MNHNS and CDR2 SASEGT. With V trimmed by 3 bases and J by 5 bases, 14 bases remained unmatched. This CDR3 comprises 17 residues. The CDR3 coding sequence is TGTGCCAGCAGTGACCCTTACCTGACAGGGGGGAGAGACGAGCAGTACTTC. It specifies CASSDPYLTGGRDEQYF.

V and J are TRBV6-5 and TRBJ1-2; D gene uncertain. The V and J ends lost 5 bases and 0 bases respectively, with 10 bases between them. Germline V gene data show CDR1 as MNHEY and CDR2 as SVGAGI. CDR3 length: 14 amino acids. The DNA for the CDR3 is TGTGCCAGCAGTACAAGTACAACTAACTATGGCTACACCTTC. Its translation is CASSTSTTNYGYTF.

Only a few counts were recorded for this clone. This chain links TRBV11-3 with TRBJ2-5, with D unclear. Per germline, CDR1 SGHNT and CDR2 YENEEA. The CDR3 spans 12 residues. V shed 7 bases and J shed 3 bases, with 9 bases lying between them. CDR3 sequence: CASTYLEETQYF. The CDR3 DNA reads as TGTGCCAGCACCTACCTGGAAGAGACCCAGTACTTC.

The rearrangement uses TRBV19 and TRBJ2-3; 8 bases line up with TRBD2. V gave up 6 bases and J gave up 0 bases; unmatched junction bases: 11. This CDR3 has 17 amino acids. Germline V CDR1 and CDR2: LNHDA, SQIVND (reference sequence). The CDR3: CASSTFGSGVSTDTQYF. The CDR3, as DNA: TGTGCCAGTAGCACGTTCGGTAGCGGGGTTAGCACAGATACGCAGTATTTT.

The chain employs TRBV9 and TRBJ2-7, with 11 positions matching TRBD2. Germline assignment: CDR1 SGDLS and CDR2 YYNGEE. V lost 0 bases, J lost 4 bases, and 6 bases stayed unmatched. The CDR3 runs 16 residues. This chain's CDR3 is CASSVESSGGAYEQYF. CDR3 coding DNA: TGTGCCAGCAGCGTAGAGAGTAGCGGGGGGGCATACGAGCAGTACTTC. Based on the CDR3 plus reference TRBV9 and TRBJ2-7, the full variable domain is DSGVTQTPKHLITATGQRVTLRCSPRSGDLSVYWYQQSLDQGLQFLIQYYNGEERAKGNILERFSAQQFPDLHSELNLSSLELGDSALYFCASSVESSGGAYEQYFGPGTRLTVT.